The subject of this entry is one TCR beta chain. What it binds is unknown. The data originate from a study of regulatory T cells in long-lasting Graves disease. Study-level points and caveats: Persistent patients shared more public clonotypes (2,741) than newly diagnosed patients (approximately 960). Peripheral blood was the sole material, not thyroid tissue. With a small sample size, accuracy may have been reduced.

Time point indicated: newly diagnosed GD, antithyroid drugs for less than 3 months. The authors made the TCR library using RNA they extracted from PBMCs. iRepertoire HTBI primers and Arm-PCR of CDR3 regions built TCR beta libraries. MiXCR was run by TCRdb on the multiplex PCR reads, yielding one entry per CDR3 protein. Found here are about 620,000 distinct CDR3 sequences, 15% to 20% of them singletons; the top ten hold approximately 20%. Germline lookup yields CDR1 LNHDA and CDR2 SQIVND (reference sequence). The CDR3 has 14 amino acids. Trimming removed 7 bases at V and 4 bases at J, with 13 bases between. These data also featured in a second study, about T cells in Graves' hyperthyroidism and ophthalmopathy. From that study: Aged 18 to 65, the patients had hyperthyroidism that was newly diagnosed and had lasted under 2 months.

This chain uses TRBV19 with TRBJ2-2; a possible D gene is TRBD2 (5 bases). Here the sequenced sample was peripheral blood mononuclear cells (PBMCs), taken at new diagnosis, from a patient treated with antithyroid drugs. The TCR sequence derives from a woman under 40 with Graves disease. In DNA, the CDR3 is TGTGCCAGTATCAGAAGCGGAGGCACCGGGGAGCTGTTTTTT. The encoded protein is CASIRSGGTGELFF.